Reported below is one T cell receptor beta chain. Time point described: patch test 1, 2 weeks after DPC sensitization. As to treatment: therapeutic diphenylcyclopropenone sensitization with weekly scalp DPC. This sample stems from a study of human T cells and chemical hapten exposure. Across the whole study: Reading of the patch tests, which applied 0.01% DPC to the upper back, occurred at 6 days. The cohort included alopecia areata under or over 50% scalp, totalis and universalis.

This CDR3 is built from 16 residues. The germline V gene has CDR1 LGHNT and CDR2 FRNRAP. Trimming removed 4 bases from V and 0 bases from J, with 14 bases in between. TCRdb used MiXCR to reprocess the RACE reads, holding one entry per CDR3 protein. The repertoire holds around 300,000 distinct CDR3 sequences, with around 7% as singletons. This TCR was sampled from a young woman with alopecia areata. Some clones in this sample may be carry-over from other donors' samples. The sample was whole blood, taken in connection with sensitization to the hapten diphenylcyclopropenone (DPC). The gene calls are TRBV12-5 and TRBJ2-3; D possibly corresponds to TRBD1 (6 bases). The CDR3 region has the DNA TGTGCTAGTGGTTCCTTCGGACAGCCTAGCACAGATACGCAGTATTTT. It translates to CASGSFGQPSTDTQYF.